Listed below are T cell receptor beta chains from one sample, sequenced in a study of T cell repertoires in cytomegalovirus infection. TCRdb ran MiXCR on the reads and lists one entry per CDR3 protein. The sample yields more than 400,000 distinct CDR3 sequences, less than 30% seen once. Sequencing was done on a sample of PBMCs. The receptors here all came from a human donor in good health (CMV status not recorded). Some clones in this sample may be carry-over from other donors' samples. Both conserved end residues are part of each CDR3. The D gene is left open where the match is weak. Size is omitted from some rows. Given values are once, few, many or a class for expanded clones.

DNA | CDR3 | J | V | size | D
TGTGCCAGCAGCCGCTACCTCGAGGAGGAGCAGTACTTC | CASSRYLEEEQYF | TRBJ2-7 | TRBV14 | NA | NA
TGCGCCAGCAGCTTGTCGTTGGGACTTTACAATGAGCAGTTCTTC | CASSLSLGLYNEQFF | TRBJ2-1 | TRBV5-1 | NA | NA
TGTGCCAGCAGCGCCGGGGAGATTTCGAACACTGAAGCTTTCTTT | CASSAGEISNTEAFF | TRBJ1-1 | TRBV5-4 | few | NA
TGTGCCAGCTCCTCAGACAGGGAAGGGAACACTGAAGCTTTCTTT | CASSSDREGNTEAFF | TRBJ1-1 | TRBV6-2/TRBV6-3 | NA | TRBD1
TGCAGTGCTTCCCGGGACGTCCAAGCTTTCTTT | CSASRDVQAFF | TRBJ1-1 | TRBV20-1 | NA | NA
TGTGCCAGCAGTAGACAGGTTCTTTCCTACGAGCAGTACTTC | CASSRQVLSYEQYF | TRBJ2-7 | TRBV6-1 | NA | NA
TGTGCCAGCGGAACAGGGGGCCAAGAGACCCAGTACTTC | CASGTGGQETQYF | TRBJ2-5 | TRBV28 | few | TRBD1
TGTGCCAGCAGCGTACGGGGAGTGGACACAGATACGCAGTATTTT | CASSVRGVDTDTQYF | TRBJ2-3 | TRBV9 | NA | NA
TGCAGCGTTGCCCCACGCGGGAGGAGCGATGAGCAGTTCTTC | CSVAPRGRSDEQFF | TRBJ2-1 | TRBV29-1 | few | TRBD2
TGTGCCAGCAGCCCTACAGGGGGCTACGAGCAGTACTTC | CASSPTGGYEQYF | TRBJ2-7 | TRBV7-8 | many | TRBD1
TGTGCCAGCAGTCCTCCAGTGGCAGGGGGCGCTGGGGCCAACGTCCTGACTTTC | CASSPPVAGGAGANVLTF | TRBJ2-6 | TRBV6-2/TRBV6-3 | few | TRBD1
TGTGCCAGCTCACCTACAGCTCCTTTCGGCCAAGAGACCCAGTACTTC | CASSPTAPFGQETQYF | TRBJ2-5 | TRBV18 | NA | NA
TGTGCCAGCAGTTACTCCGGGACAGGGAACGGCATTCAGCCCCAGCATTTT | CASSYSGTGNGIQPQHF | TRBJ1-5 | TRBV6-5 | NA | TRBD1
TGTGCCAGCAGTTTAGGAGGGGACGTGGGTGAAAAACTGTTTTTT | CASSLGGDVGEKLFF | TRBJ1-4 | TRBV28 | few | NA
TGTGCCAGCAGCCTCCGACTAGCGGGAGAGGTCAATGAGCAGTTCTTC | CASSLRLAGEVNEQFF | TRBJ2-1 | TRBV7-2 | few | TRBD2